What follows is one T cell receptor beta chain and its context. Its antigen is currently not known. The junction differs from germline at one of its ends, possibly a read error. Other DNA sequences of this sample code for an identical CDR3. This sample stems from a study of blood T cell repertoires in COVID-19 (dated by TCRdb to 2019 to 2021). Turning to the overall study: The collaborator samples originated in the United States, Italy and Spain and spanned the acute and convalescent phases of COVID-19. Deeply sampled blood TCRbeta repertoires from subjects exposed to, actively infected with, or recovered from COVID-19 were included in the dataset. Nearly every sample came with metadata listing a de-identified subject ID, COVID-19 status, age in years and sex. The repertoires were released in a freely available public database meant as a resource for research on the immune response to SARS-CoV-2. The prospective study material was composed of cDNA or gDNA derived from T cells, B-cell-depleted T cells, or PBMCs. The samples were drawn from two sources: the first 160 participants of the ongoing ImmuneRACE study, and 1,254 subjects contributed by 6 global collaborators. HLA class I and class II types, where available, came from metadata supplied by the sample provider rather than from assay-based typing. Overall study results and their limits: How much clinical and demographic metadata was included differed by source and by participant, and the metadata was provided uncurated.

TCRbeta CDR3 regions were amplified from genomic DNA using the immunoSEQ Assay, a bias-controlled multiplex PCR. In the source study's methods: Within the assay, amplification of reference gene primers was used to estimate how many nucleated cells each sample contained. To quantify the absolute abundance of each unique TCRbeta CDR3 rearrangement, sequence reads were collapsed and filtered. Productive Simpson clonality was computed per sample as the square root of Simpson's diversity index over productive rearrangements. This is the immuneACCESS table as TCRdb keeps it, with only in-frame sequences that have V and J called. A part of the clones is gone; compared with another copy, unresolved V genes explain less than half, and the rest is unexplained. For V, J and clone size, that table is used; D and trimming come from the DNA. In all, the sample holds some 240,000 clones, and roughly 88% of those were seen once. About 3.4% of the sample goes to the ten largest clones.

In the prospective study, participants were about 18 to 100 years old, resided in 24 geographic areas of the United States, and were enrolled through a virtual design. In the prospective study, cohorts were assigned on the basis of participant-reported clinical history obtained from a screening survey and a study questionnaire. Exposed participants had been in contact, within 2 weeks of entering the study, with a person who had a PCR-confirmed or clinician-diagnosed case of COVID-19. Mobile phlebotomists in the prospective study collected whole blood, serum and a nasopharyngeal or oropharyngeal swab from every participant. Participants in the prospective study had the option to provide additional blood draws and questionnaires over an approximately 2-month period. Blood samples from the prospective study were shipped frozen or at room temperature prior to DNA extraction. Sequencing input: PBMCs or T cells enriched from blood (not recorded which). The source of this sequence is a woman aged 40 to 55 who had been exposed to COVID-19.

The bases are TGTGCTAGCAGCTTGGGATCAGGGGGCACAGATACGCAGTATTTT. Its product reads: CASSLGSGGTDTQYF. This receptor chain uses TRBV7-7 and TRBJ2-3; the D gene is possibly TRBD1, with 6 bases matching. The germline V gene encodes CDR1 SSHAT and CDR2 FNYEAQ (reference sequence). The CDR3 covers 15 residues, taking in both the cysteine and the phenylalanine. Left in the record is the CDR3 DNA by itself, 45 bases read in frame from the first base.